Sequencing of this T cell receptor (beta chain) was carried out in a study of T cell responses to AZD1222 COVID-19 vaccine. Study-wide results and limits: Baseline serostatus was positive in only six AZD1222 recipients. Most donors were white British and more were female, and clonal diversity was possibly underestimated. Scientists sampled the repertoires only once the peak T cell response had passed.

The protocol was immunoSEQ multiplex PCR, while the TCRdb copy is restricted to in-frame clones and leaves out a portion. The table includes approximately 30,000 clones, 65% to 90% detected once. Notes on this clone: Its cognate antigen is unknown.

This TCR derives from an adult in good health. The sample here was peripheral blood, taken on day 0 of AZD1222 vaccination.

CDR3 region: CASRPLGLAGGGSYNEQFF. As DNA, the CDR3 is TGTGCCAGCAGGCCCCTGGGACTAGCGGGAGGCGGCTCCTACAATGAGCAGTTCTTC. The V and J genes are TRBV7-9 and TRBJ2-1, with 15 nucleotides matching TRBD2. The V and J ends lost 6 bases and 0 bases, in that order; junction bases with no gene match: 9. The CDR3 sequence is 19 residues long. Germline V gives CDR1 SEHNR, CDR2 FQNEAQ (reference sequence).